These 26 T cell receptor beta chains were sequenced from one sample in a study of cytomegalovirus exposure and HLA in healthy donors (dated 2017 in TCRdb). The library was built by means of the immunoSEQ multiplex PCR assay. For the multiplex PCR, a mixture combining 60 forward primers for TCR Vbeta segments and 13 reverse primers for TCR Jbeta segments was used. The clones in this table, taken by TCRdb from immuneACCESS, are in-frame only. Not every clone is retained; where verified, under half of the shortfall comes from an unresolved V gene, and the cause of the rest is unknown. The sample has under 200,000 clones on record, under 90% of them singletons. Less than 2% of the sample comes from the top ten. Sequenced material: PBMCs. The source of these receptors is a male donor in good health and CMV-seronegative.

This clone was counted a few times. This rearrangement joins TRBV7-6 to TRBJ2-3; the match to TRBD2 covers 16 bases. Germline loops: CDR1 SGHVS, CDR2 FNYEAQ. With 2 bases clipped from V and 4 bases from J, the junction kept 18 bases outside the gene matches. The CDR3 runs 22 residues. The CDR3 spells CASSLTARGPGLAGGPSDTQYF. CDR3 DNA sequence: TGTGCCAGCAGCTTAACCGCCCGGGGTCCGGGACTAGCGGGAGGGCCATCAGATACGCAGTATTTT. Full variable domain (remainder filled in from reference TRBV7-6 and TRBJ2-3): GAGVSQSPRYKVTKRGQDVALRCDPISGHVSLYWYRQALGQGPEFLTYFNYEAQQDKSGLPNDRFSAERPEGSISTLTIQRTEQRDSAMYRCASSLTARGPGLAGGPSDTQYFGPGTRLTVL.

This rearrangement joins TRBV6-1 to TRBJ1-2, with D hard to call. CDR1 MNHNS and CDR2 SASEGT come from the germline V gene. CDR3 size: 16 residues. The V end lost 3 bases, the J end lost 5 bases, and 19 bases lay between the germline ends. CDR3 in DNA: TGTGCCAGCAGTGAGGGAGGATCCCCCCCTGTTTATGGCTACACCTTC. It translates to CASSEGGSPPVYGYTF.

Only one count was recorded for this clone. The gene calls are TRBV15 and TRBJ2-5, with a tentative D call TRBD2 (7 bases). Trimming left V 0 bases short and J 4 bases short, with 12 bases between. Germline V gene lookup returns CDR1 LNHNV and CDR2 YYDKDF (reference sequence). The CDR3 totals 15 residues. The DNA of the CDR3 is TGTGCCACCAGCAGAGACCCCGCGGGGGCAGAGACCCAGTACTTC. The encoded protein is CATSRDPAGAETQYF.

This chain connects TRBV7-9 to TRBJ2-1; 12 bases are a match to TRBD1. The ends lost 8 bases at V and 6 bases at J; junction bases unmatched: 5. The CDR3 sequence is 14 residues long. Germline values: CDR1 SEHNR, CDR2 FQNEAQ (reference sequence). CDR3 DNA sequence: TGTGCCAGCCCGTCGGGACAGGGGGCCAATGAGCAGTTCTTC. This translates into CASPSGQGANEQFF.

V and J are TRBV5-4 and TRBJ1-2; D may be TRBD1 (5 bases). This CDR3 is built from 14 residues. CDR1 is SGHNT, CDR2 YYREEE, per germline (reference sequence). Deletions cut 0 bases from V and 8 bases from J, with 14 bases between. The CDR3 loop is CASSLEPAAGGYTF. Written as DNA, the CDR3 is TGTGCCAGCAGCTTGGAGCCAGCCGCAGGGGGCTACACCTTC.

This clone was recorded a few times. The chain couples TRBV25-1 to TRBJ1-1; D unclear. The germline V and J ends were trimmed by 4 bases and 10 bases, with 7 bases remaining between them. CDR1 is MGHDK and CDR2 is SYGVNS in the germline V gene. CDR3 length: 10 residues. The CDR3 DNA reads as TGTGCCAGCAGTGGCGCCATAGCTTTCTTT. It specifies CASSGAIAFF.

This chain uses TRBV19 with TRBJ1-1; 9 positions match TRBD1. Germline V gene sequence: CDR1 LNHDA, CDR2 SQIVND (reference sequence). This CDR3 is 14 amino acids long. The trim removed 6 bases at V and 10 bases at J, leaving 12 bases unmatched. As DNA, the CDR3 is TGTGCCAGTAGCCGACAGGGGGGTTTGGGCGGAGCTTTCTTT. Translating it yields CASSRQGGLGGAFF.

The rearrangement links TRBV10-3 to TRBJ2-2; 16 bases align to TRBD2. Germline lookup yields CDR1 ENHRY and CDR2 SYGVKD. Trimming at V came to 6 bases and at J to 4 bases, leaving 14 bases not matched to a gene. The length of the CDR3 is 20 residues. In nucleotides, the CDR3 is TGTGCCATCAGAGCTGGAGGGACTAGCGGGGGGGTGCTATTCACCGGGGAGCTGTTTTTT. It specifies CAIRAGGTSGGVLFTGELFF.

V and J are TRBV2 and TRBJ1-1; possibly TRBD1 for D (5 bases). Germline V lookup: CDR1 SNHLY, CDR2 FYNNEI. V was pared by 7 bases and J by 4 bases, with 13 bases between. This CDR3 contains 13 residues. CDR3 nucleotide sequence: TGTGCCAGCATAAGGGGTTGGGGCACTGAAGCTTTCTTT. It codes for CASIRGWGTEAFF.

The rearrangement uses TRBV9 and TRBJ2-4, with 11 positions matching TRBD1. The ends lost 4 bases at V and 0 bases at J; junction bases unmatched: 3. The CDR3 has 16 residues. Per germline, CDR1 SGDLS and CDR2 YYNGEE. The CDR3 spells CASSIGQGAAKNIQYF. The CDR3 nucleotides are TGTGCCAGCAGCATCGGACAGGGGGCAGCCAAAAACATTCAGTACTTC. Together with reference TRBV9 and TRBJ2-4, the CDR3 gives the full variable domain: DSGVTQTPKHLITATGQRVTLRCSPRSGDLSVYWYQQSLDQGLQFLIQYYNGEERAKGNILERFSAQQFPDLHSELNLSSLELGDSALYFCASSIGQGAAKNIQYFGAGTRLSVL.

V and J are TRBV7-9 and TRBJ2-1; 11 nucleotides match TRBD2. CDR3 length: 15 amino acids. Germline V gives CDR1 SEHNR, CDR2 FQNEAQ (reference sequence). V trimming: 1 base; J trimming: 13 bases; junction bases outside the gene matches: 9. The CDR3 loop reads CASSLGLTSGGPQFF. CDR3 DNA sequence: TGTGCCAGCAGCTTAGGACTAACTAGCGGGGGCCCACAGTTCTTC. Full variable domain (rest looked up from reference TRBV7-9 and TRBJ2-1): DTGVSQNPRHKITKRGQNVTFRCDPISEHNRLYWYRQTLGQGPEFLTYFQNEAQLEKSRLLSDRFSAERPKGSFSTLEIQRTEQGDSAMYLCASSLGLTSGGPQFFGPGTRLTVL.

This chain connects TRBV7-8 to TRBJ2-5, with D unresolved. CDR3 length: 17 amino acids. Trimming removed 5 bases from V and 3 bases from J, with 22 bases in between. Germline lookup yields CDR1 SGHVS and CDR2 FQNEAQ. The CDR3, as DNA: TGTGCCAGCAGCACCAGAAAATACGCAGTTTTGGAAGAGACCCAGTACTTC. Protein sequence: CASSTRKYAVLEETQYF. The whole variable domain, remainder taken from reference TRBV7-8 and TRBJ2-5, is GAGVSQSPRYKVAKRGQDVALRCDPISGHVSLFWYQQALGQGPEFLTYFQNEAQLDKSGLPSDRFFAERPEGSVSTLKIQRTQQEDSAVYLCASSTRKYAVLEETQYFGPGTRLLVL.

The chain carries TRBV14 and TRBJ2-7; D possibly corresponds to TRBD2 (6 bases). Germline-derived CDR1 and CDR2 are SGHDN and FVKESK. The CDR3 covers 18 residues. V was trimmed by 1 base and J by 4 bases, leaving 23 bases between them. The CDR3 DNA follows: TGTGCCAGCAGCCAAGCGACGGGCGGGGTGTCGTTCCCTTACGAGCAGTACTTC. Protein product: CASSQATGGVSFPYEQYF. Supplemented by reference TRBV14 and TRBJ2-7, the full variable domain reads EAGVTQFPSHSVIEKGQTVTLRCDPISGHDNLYWYRRVMGKEIKFLLHFVKESKQDESGMPNNRFLAERTGGTYSTLKVQPAELEDSGVYFCASSQATGGVSFPYEQYFGPGTRLTVT.

The gene calls are TRBV10-3 and TRBJ2-6; TRBD1 matches 9 bases. The CDR3 extends over 16 amino acids. Germline CDR1 ENHRY, CDR2 SYGVKD. The ends lost 6 bases at V and 0 bases at J; junction bases unmatched: 3. CDR3 nucleotide sequence: TGTGCCATCAGCGGACAGGGGAACTCTGGGGCCAACGTCCTGACTTTC. It translates to CAISGQGNSGANVLTF.

The CDR3, as DNA: TGTGCCAGCAGCGTAGCAGGGGGTAATGAGCAGTTCTTC. Its protein is CASSVAGGNEQFF. The J gene is TRBJ2-1, the V gene TRBV9; 7 nucleotides match TRBD1. V dropped 0 bases and J dropped 7; count of bases not matched to a gene: 1. In germline, CDR1 is SGDLS, CDR2 YYNGEE. CDR3 length: 13 residues. Combining the CDR3 with reference TRBV9 and TRBJ2-1 gives the whole variable domain DSGVTQTPKHLITATGQRVTLRCSPRSGDLSVYWYQQSLDQGLQFLIQYYNGEERAKGNILERFSAQQFPDLHSELNLSSLELGDSALYFCASSVAGGNEQFFGPGTRLTVL.

With respect to this clone: Additional DNA sequences in this sample encode the identical CDR3. This rearrangement joins TRBV19 to TRBJ2-7; maybe TRBD1 (6 bases). Germline CDR1 is LNHDA and CDR2 is SQIVND (reference sequence). The CDR3 is 13 residues long. V lost 7 bases to trimming and J lost 3 bases, with 13 bases between them. Here the CDR3 reads CASTREQGYEQYF. The CDR3 bases are TGTGCCAGTACGAGGGAACAGGGCTACGAGCAGTACTTC.

The rearrangement joins TRBV5-1 to TRBJ2-5; the D gene is possibly TRBD2 (5 bases). The CDR3 runs 14 residues. The V end lost 4 bases, the J end lost 5 bases, and 15 bases lay between the germline ends. Germline-derived CDR1 and CDR2 are SGHRS and YFSETQ. CDR3 nucleotides: TGCGCCAGCAGCCCCCTGGCCCAGCGGGAGACCCAGTACTTC. As protein: CASSPLAQRETQYF.

For the CDR3, the DNA is TGTGCCAGCAGCGCGTTGACAGGCGCGAACACTGAAGCTTTCTTT. This encodes CASSALTGANTEAFF. The V gene is TRBV5-8, the J gene TRBJ1-1; a weak D match, TRBD1 (6 bases). Per germline, CDR1 SGHTS and CDR2 YDEGEE. There are 15 residues in the CDR3. Deletions cut 4 bases from V and 1 base from J, with 14 bases between. Full variable domain (rest looked up from reference TRBV5-8 and TRBJ1-1): EAGVTQSPTHLIKTRGQQATLRCSPISGHTSVYWYQQALGLGLQFLLWYDEGEERNRGNFPPRFSGRQFPNYSSELNVNALELEDSALYLCASSALTGANTEAFFGQGTRLTVV.

The gene calls are TRBV6-1 and TRBJ1-2, with 10 bases lining up with TRBD1. CDR1 MNHNS and CDR2 SASEGT come from the germline V gene. The CDR3 sequence is 14 residues long. V lost 6 bases, J lost 4 bases, and 5 bases stayed unmatched. The CDR3 DNA sequence: TGTGCCAGCAGCCCGGGACAGGGGACCTATGGCTACACCTTC. Translation gives CASSPGQGTYGYTF.

Here the CDR3 reads CASSLDGTAYNEQFF. CDR3 sequence (DNA): TGTGCCAGCAGCTTGGACGGGACAGCCTACAATGAGCAGTTCTTC. The chain employs TRBV5-4 and TRBJ2-1; 7 bases are shared with TRBD1. V shed 0 bases and J 2 bases; nucleotides not matched to a gene: 2. The CDR3 length is 15 residues. Looked up from germline, CDR1 is SGHNT and CDR2 is YYREEE (reference sequence).

This clone was counted a few times. This chain connects TRBV28 to TRBJ1-2; D is unresolved. The germline V gene encodes CDR1 MDHEN and CDR2 SYDVKM. V lost 5 bases and J 8 bases, leaving 12 bases between the germline ends. This CDR3 is built from 12 residues. The CDR3 spells CASSNLPSGYTF. The CDR3 nucleotides are TGTGCCAGCAGTAACCTCCCAAGCGGCTACACCTTC.

J is TRBJ2-3 and V is TRBV5-1; no clear D. The CDR3 sequence is 16 residues long. Trimming cost V 1 base and J 0 bases, with 12 bases left between them. CDR1 is SGHRS, CDR2 YFSETQ, per germline. CDR3 sequence: CASSLFTTTSTDTQYF. Here the CDR3 DNA reads TGCGCCAGCAGCTTGTTTACTACTACTAGCACAGATACGCAGTATTTT.

The V gene is TRBV18, the J gene TRBJ2-5, with 9 bases matching TRBD1. The CDR3 spans 18 residues. In germline, CDR1 is KGHSH, CDR2 LQKENI. The junction had 15 bases not matched to a gene; V was cut back by 2 bases and J by 5 bases. Here the CDR3 DNA reads TGTGCCAGCTCACCAAAGGGACAGGGATATATGCCCGGGGAGACCCAGTACTTC. Its protein product is CASSPKGQGYMPGETQYF. The full variable domain, in which reference TRBV18 and TRBJ2-5 provide the parts outside the CDR3, is NAGVMQNPRHLVRRRGQEARLRCSPMKGHSHVYWYRQLPEEGLKFMVYLQKENIIDESGMPKERFSAEFPKEGPSILRIQQVVRGDSAAYFCASSPKGQGYMPGETQYFGPGTRLLVL.

The chain uses TRBV19 and TRBJ2-7; weak D call: TRBD2 (7 bases). The CDR3 covers 14 residues. The V end lost 5 bases, the J end lost 3 bases, and 14 bases lay between the germline ends. Germline V CDR1 and CDR2: LNHDA, SQIVND (reference sequence). The CDR3 sequence: CASSSLGGLYEQYF. In DNA, the CDR3 is TGTGCCAGTAGTTCCCTCGGGGGGCTCTACGAGCAGTACTTC.

The genes are TRBV5-1 and TRBJ1-4; D uncertain. The V end was cut by 0 bases, the J end by 0 bases, with 15 bases between. CDR1 is SGHRS, CDR2 YFSETQ, per germline. The CDR3 spans 18 residues. The CDR3 protein is CASSLAGMTTATNEKLFF. Written as DNA, the CDR3 is TGCGCCAGCAGCTTGGCCGGGATGACGACTGCAACTAATGAAAAACTGTTTTTT. The whole variable domain, remainder taken from reference TRBV5-1 and TRBJ1-4, is KAGVTQTPRYLIKTRGQQVTLSCSPISGHRSVSWYQQTPGQGLQFLFEYFSETQRNKGNFPGRFSGRQFSNSRSEMNVSTLELGDSALYLCASSLAGMTTATNEKLFFGSGTQLSVL.

This sequence joins TRBV28 and TRBJ2-7, with D unclear. This CDR3 has 12 residues. Germline CDR1 reads MDHEN; CDR2 reads SYDVKM. Trimming shortened V by 2 bases and J by 2 bases, and 4 bases separated the two germline ends. CDR3 coding DNA: TGTGCCAGCAGTTTACCCGCCTACGAGCAGTACTTC. Translation gives CASSLPAYEQYF.